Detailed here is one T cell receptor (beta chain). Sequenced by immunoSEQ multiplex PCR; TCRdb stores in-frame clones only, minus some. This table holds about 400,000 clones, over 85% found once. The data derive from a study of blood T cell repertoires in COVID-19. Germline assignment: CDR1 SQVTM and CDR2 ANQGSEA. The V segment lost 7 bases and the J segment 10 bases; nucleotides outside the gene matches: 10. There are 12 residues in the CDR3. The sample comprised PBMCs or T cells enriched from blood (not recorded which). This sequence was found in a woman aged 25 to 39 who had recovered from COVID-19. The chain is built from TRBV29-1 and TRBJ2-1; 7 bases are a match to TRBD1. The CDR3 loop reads CSAGKGAREQFF. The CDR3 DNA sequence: TGCAGCGCTGGGAAGGGGGCACGCGAGCAGTTCTTC.